Included here is one T cell receptor (beta chain) sequence, with context. Its antigen is not identified. An approximately 130-subject validation cohort, separate from the 666-subject first cohort, supplied the donors. The length of the CDR3 is 15 residues. CDR1 is MNHEY, CDR2 SMNVEV, per germline (reference sequence). Trimming pared 5 bases from V and 3 bases from J, leaving 16 bases between. This entry belongs to a study of cytomegalovirus exposure and HLA in healthy donors. Generated by immunoSEQ multiplex PCR, the TCRdb table keeps only in-frame clones and is missing some. Here the sample spans approximately 300,000 clones, roughly 88% being singletons. Study results and caveats: Subsequent analysis found a tendency for first-cohort TCR clusters to co-occur within the 120 or so validation repertoires. Cytomegalovirus association was listed for 150 or so TCR beta chains.

V gene TRBV27 combines with J gene TRBJ1-2; unclear D gene. This sequence originates from a young woman in good health and CMV-seronegative. Sequencing used PBMCs. The CDR3 sequence: CASSPTRGGYYGYTF. The DNA for the CDR3 is TGTGCCAGCAGTCCCACCCGCGGCGGATACTATGGCTACACCTTC.